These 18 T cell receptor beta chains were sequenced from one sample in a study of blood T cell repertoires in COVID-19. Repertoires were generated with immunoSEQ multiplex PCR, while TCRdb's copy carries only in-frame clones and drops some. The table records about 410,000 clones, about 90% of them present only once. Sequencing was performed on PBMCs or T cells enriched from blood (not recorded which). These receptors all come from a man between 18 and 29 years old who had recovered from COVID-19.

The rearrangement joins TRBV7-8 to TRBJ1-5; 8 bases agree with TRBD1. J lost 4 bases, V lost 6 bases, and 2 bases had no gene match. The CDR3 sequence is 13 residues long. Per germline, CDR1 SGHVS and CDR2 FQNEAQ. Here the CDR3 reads CASRGQVNQPQHF. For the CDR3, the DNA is TGTGCCAGCAGGGGACAGGTGAATCAGCCCCAGCATTTT.

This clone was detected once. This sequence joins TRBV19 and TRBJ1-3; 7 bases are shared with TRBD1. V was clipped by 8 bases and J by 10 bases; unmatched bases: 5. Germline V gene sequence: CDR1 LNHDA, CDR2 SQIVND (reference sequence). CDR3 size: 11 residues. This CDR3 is CASYGQATIYF. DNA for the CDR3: TGTGCCAGTTACGGACAGGCAACCATATATTTT.

Here the CDR3 reads CASTRTGINTGELFF. As DNA, the CDR3 is TGTGCCAGCACGCGTACAGGAATTAACACCGGGGAGCTGTTTTTT. The V gene is TRBV14, the J gene TRBJ2-2, with D tentatively TRBD1 (5 bases). Trimming took off 7 bases at V and 2 bases at J, with 14 bases between the two ends. Germline V gene sequence: CDR1 SGHDN, CDR2 FVKESK. There are 15 residues in the CDR3.

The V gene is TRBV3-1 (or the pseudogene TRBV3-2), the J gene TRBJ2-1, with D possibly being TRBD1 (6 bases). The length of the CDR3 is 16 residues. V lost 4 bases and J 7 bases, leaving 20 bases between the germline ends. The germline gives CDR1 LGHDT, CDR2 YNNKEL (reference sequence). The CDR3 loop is CASSPSGLAGVNEQFF. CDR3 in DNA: TGTGCCAGCAGCCCGTCTGGGCTAGCAGGGGTGAATGAGCAGTTCTTC.

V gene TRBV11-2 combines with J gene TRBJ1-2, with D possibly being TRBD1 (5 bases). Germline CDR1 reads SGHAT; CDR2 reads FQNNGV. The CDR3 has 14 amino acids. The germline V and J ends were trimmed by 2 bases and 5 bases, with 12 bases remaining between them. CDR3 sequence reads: CASSLLGLEYGYTF. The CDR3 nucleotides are TGTGCCAGCAGCTTACTGGGGCTAGAGTATGGCTACACCTTC.

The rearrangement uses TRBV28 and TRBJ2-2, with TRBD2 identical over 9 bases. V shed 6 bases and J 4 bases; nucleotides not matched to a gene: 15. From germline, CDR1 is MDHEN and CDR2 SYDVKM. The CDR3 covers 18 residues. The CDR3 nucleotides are TGTGCCAGCAGCGGTGGGGCTAGCGGGGCGAGTGGCACCGGGGAGCTGTTTTTT. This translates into CASSGGASGASGTGELFF.

CDR3 bases: TGTGCCACCAGTGACCGGGGACTAGCGGGAGTCGGTGAGCAGTTCTTC. It codes for CATSDRGLAGVGEQFF. The chain couples TRBV24-1 to TRBJ2-1; 14 nucleotides match TRBD2. CDR3 length: 16 amino acids. Germline V gives CDR1 KGHDR, CDR2 SFDVKD. V trimming: 4 bases; J trimming: 9 bases; junction bases outside the gene matches: 7.

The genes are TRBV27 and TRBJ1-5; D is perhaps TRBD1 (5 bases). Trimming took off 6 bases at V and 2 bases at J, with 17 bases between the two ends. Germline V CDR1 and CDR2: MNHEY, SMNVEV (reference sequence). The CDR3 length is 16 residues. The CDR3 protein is CASRTSGNVRNQPQHF. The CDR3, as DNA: TGTGCCAGCAGGACGTCAGGGAACGTGCGCAATCAGCCCCAGCATTTT.

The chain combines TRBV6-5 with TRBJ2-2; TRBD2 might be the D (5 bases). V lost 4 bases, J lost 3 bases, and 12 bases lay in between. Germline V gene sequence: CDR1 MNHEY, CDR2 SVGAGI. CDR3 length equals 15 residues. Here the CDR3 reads CASSLRTPYTGELFF. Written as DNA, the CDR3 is TGTGCCAGCAGTTTAAGGACTCCATACACCGGGGAGCTGTTTTTT.

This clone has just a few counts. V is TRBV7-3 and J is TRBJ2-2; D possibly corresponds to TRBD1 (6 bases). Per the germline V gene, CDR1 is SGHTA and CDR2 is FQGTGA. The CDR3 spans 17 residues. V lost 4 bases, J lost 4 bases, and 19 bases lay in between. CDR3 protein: CASSSTKTGSFTGELFF. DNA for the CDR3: TGTGCCAGCAGCTCTACAAAAACAGGGAGTTTCACCGGGGAGCTGTTTTTT.

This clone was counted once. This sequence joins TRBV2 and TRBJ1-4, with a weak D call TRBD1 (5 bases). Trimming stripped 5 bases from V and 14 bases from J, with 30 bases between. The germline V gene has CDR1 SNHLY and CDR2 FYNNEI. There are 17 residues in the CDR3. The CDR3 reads CASSQKLRQFIQYGLFF. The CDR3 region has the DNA TGTGCCAGCAGTCAAAAACTCAGACAGTTCATTCAGTACGGGCTGTTTTTT.

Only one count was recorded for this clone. CDR3 sequence reads: CAITSGTPNTEAFF. The CDR3 nucleotides read TGTGCCATCACTTCCGGGACACCGAACACTGAAGCTTTCTTT. V usage is TRBV10-3 and J usage is TRBJ1-1; D perhaps matches TRBD1 (6 bases). Germline lookup yields CDR1 ENHRY and CDR2 SYGVKD. This CDR3 contains 14 residues. Trimming shortened V by 7 bases and J by 1 base, and 13 bases separated the two germline ends.

The CDR3 DNA reads TGCGCCAGCAGCCCTAAGCCGACTAGCGGGCCCAGCTCCTACAATGAGCAGTTCTTC. It specifies CASSPKPTSGPSSYNEQFF. This chain uses TRBV5-1 with TRBJ2-1; 10 nucleotides match TRBD2. Germline CDR1 and CDR2: SGHRS and YFSETQ. The CDR3 loop spans 19 amino acids. With V trimmed by 4 bases and J by 0 bases, 13 bases remained unmatched.

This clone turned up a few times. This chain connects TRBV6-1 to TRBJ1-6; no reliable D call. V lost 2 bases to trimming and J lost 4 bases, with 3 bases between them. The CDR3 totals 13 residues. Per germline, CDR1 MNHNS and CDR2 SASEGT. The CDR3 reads CASSEQYNSPLHF. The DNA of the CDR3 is TGTGCCAGCAGTGAACAGTATAATTCACCCCTCCACTTT.

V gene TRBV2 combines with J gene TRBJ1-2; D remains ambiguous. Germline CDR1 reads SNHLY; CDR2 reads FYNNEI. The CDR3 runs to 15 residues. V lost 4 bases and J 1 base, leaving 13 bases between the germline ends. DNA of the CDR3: TGTGCCAGCAGTGGGCTAAGAGGCAGTAACTATGGCTACACCTTC. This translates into CASSGLRGSNYGYTF.

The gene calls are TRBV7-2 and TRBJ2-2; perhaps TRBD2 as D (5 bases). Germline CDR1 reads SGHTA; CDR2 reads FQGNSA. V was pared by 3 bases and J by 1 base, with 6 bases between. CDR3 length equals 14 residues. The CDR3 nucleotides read TGTGCCAGCAGCTTCGGGAAGAACACCGGGGAGCTGTTTTTT. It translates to CASSFGKNTGELFF.

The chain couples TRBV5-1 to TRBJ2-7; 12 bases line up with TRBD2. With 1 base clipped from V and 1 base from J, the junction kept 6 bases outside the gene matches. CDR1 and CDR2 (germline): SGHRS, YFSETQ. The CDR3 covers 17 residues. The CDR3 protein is CASSLRLAGGISYEQYF. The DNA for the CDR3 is TGCGCCAGCAGCTTGCGGCTAGCGGGAGGGATTTCCTACGAGCAGTACTTC.

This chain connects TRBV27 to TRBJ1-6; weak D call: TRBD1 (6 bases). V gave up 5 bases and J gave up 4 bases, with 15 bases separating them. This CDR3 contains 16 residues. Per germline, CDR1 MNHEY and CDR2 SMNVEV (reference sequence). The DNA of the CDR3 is TGTGCCAGCAGTCCAACAGGGTGGAGTTATAATTCACCCCTCCACTTT. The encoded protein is CASSPTGWSYNSPLHF.